The present T cell receptor beta chain was sequenced within a study of OX40 agonist ivuxolimab in advanced cancers. Overall study context: Patients were treated with intravenous ivuxolimab, dosed at 0.01 to 10 mg/kg and infused every 2 weeks. Three dose-escalation patients had partial responses: one with hepatocellular carcinoma and two with cutaneous melanoma.

Points from the study as a whole: With doses of 0.1 to 3.0 mg/kg, CD4+ and CD8+ blood T cells had undergone clonal expansion by week 6.

The germline gives CDR1 SNHLY, CDR2 FYNNEI. Trimming shortened V by 7 bases and J by 8 bases, and 14 bases separated the two germline ends. The CDR3 covers 12 residues. Libraries were prepared by immunoSEQ multiplex PCR; TCRdb keeps only in-frame clonotypes and omits some of them. This sample has 70,000 to 95,000 clones; less than 90% occur once, and the top ten carry approximately 12%. On this clone itself: Its target is unknown.

Autoimmune disease history or systemic immunosuppression meant exclusion. This clonotype originated in an adult with an advanced solid tumor such as melanoma, head and neck, liver or kidney cancer. This specimen consisted of CD4+ or CD8+ T cells sorted from blood, obtained in a trial of the OX40 agonist ivuxolimab. The rearrangement links TRBV2 to TRBJ1-2; no reliable D call. The CDR3 loop reads CASKGPGEGYTF. Here the CDR3 DNA reads TGTGCCAGCAAAGGTCCCGGGGAGGGCTACACCTTC.